The entry below gives a single T cell receptor (beta chain) sequence along with its context. Its antigen is unidentified. Using immunoSEQ multiplex PCR, the repertoire was profiled, and TCRdb retains in-frame clones only, with some absent. The table lists about 160,000 clones, 65% to 90% of them singletons. The record originates from a study of cytomegalovirus exposure and HLA in healthy donors. From the 120-subject validation cohort, which was separate from the roughly 700-subject first cohort, the donors were drawn. Regarding the study as a whole: In the 130 or so validation repertoires, about 94% of cluster scores exceeded 0, per a later analysis. Under in vitro conditions, three CMV-associated chains were confirmed as specific for CMV antigens.

Germline lookup yields CDR1 MNHEY and CDR2 SMNVEV (reference sequence). V was cut by 4 bases and J by 2 bases, with 9 bases left in between. The CDR3 contains 13 residues. This TCR was recovered from a young woman in good health and CMV-seronegative. The material sequenced was PBMCs. The chain carries TRBV27 and TRBJ2-7; D is unresolved. The CDR3 bases are TGTGCCAGCAGTTCTCCCTATACCTACGAGCAGTACTTC. Encoded protein: CASSSPYTYEQYF.